Each of the 30 T cell receptor beta chains below was sequenced from the same sample in a study of T cells in Graves' hyperthyroidism and ophthalmopathy. The TCR beta CDR3 regions underwent amplification using RNA transcripts as the source. The HTBI primer set was used in a first-round RT-PCR of the TCR CDR3. Each CDR3 protein gets one entry after TCRdb re-called the multiplex PCR reads with MiXCR. Altogether approximately 370,000 distinct CDR3 sequences are present, about a sixth being singletons, with the ten largest covering 30% to 40%. Source material: blood. These receptors were collected from a woman in her twenties or thirties with Graves' hyperthyroidism that later progressed to Graves' ophthalmopathy.

This clonotype occurred many times. The chain joins TRBV30 to TRBJ1-1; TRBD1 might be the D (6 bases). Per germline, CDR1 GTSNPN and CDR2 SVGIG (reference sequence). V lost 2 bases, J lost 5 bases, and 15 bases lay in between. CDR3 size: 14 residues. The CDR3 region is CAWSLGGLGTEAFF. For the CDR3, the DNA is TGTGCCTGGAGTTTAGGGGGGCTTGGTACTGAAGCTTTCTTT.

The chain recombines TRBV4-1 with TRBJ1-5; 10 nucleotides match TRBD1. The CDR3 has 15 amino acids. V was clipped by 4 bases and J by 2 bases; unmatched bases: 2. Germline-derived CDR1 and CDR2 are MGHRA and YSYEKL. The CDR3 DNA is TGCGCCAGCAGCCCGACAGGGGGCGGCAATCAGCCCCAGCATTTT. It yields the protein CASSPTGGGNQPQHF.

This clonotype came up many times. The CDR3 sequence: CASSQADSLAEAFF. CDR3 nucleotide sequence: TGTGCCAGCAGCCAAGCCGACAGTCTTGCCGAAGCTTTCTTT. V and J are TRBV3-1 and TRBJ1-1, with D perhaps TRBD1 (5 bases). The CDR3 totals 14 residues. CDR1 and CDR2 (germline): LGHDT, YNNKEL (reference sequence). Trimming removed 1 base from V and 8 bases from J, with 14 bases in between.

This clonotype was counted many times. V is TRBV20-1 and J is TRBJ1-4; D perhaps matches TRBD1 (5 bases). The CDR3 covers 19 residues. The V gene's germline CDR1 is DFQATT and CDR2 SNEGSKA (reference sequence). Trimming took off 3 bases at V and 5 bases at J, with 28 bases between the two ends. CDR3: CSARRHGGMQPPSNEKLFF. The CDR3 DNA reads TGCAGTGCTAGGAGACACGGGGGGATGCAGCCTCCCTCAAATGAAAAACTGTTTTTT.

This clonotype was recorded a few times. J is TRBJ2-1 and V is TRBV6-9; D is ambiguous. The CDR3 loop spans 14 amino acids. The germline V and J ends were trimmed by 6 bases and 5 bases, with 14 bases remaining between them. CDR1 is MNHGY and CDR2 is SVAAGI in the germline V gene. The CDR3 coding sequence is TGTGCCAGCAGATATACTCATGAAGACAATGAGCAGTTCTTC. Its protein is CASRYTHEDNEQFF.

This clonotype was picked up a small number of times. This chain uses TRBV2 with TRBJ2-4, with TRBD1 identical over 9 bases. In germline, CDR1 is SNHLY, CDR2 FYNNEI. This CDR3 is built from 14 residues. Trimming at V came to 7 bases and at J to 9 bases, leaving 10 bases not matched to a gene. CDR3 sequence reads: CASKKNGQGIIQYF. The DNA for the CDR3 is TGTGCCAGCAAAAAAAATGGACAGGGGATCATTCAGTACTTC.

The V call is TRBV29-1, the J call TRBJ2-3; D is perhaps TRBD2 (6 bases). Trimming stripped 8 bases from V and 1 base from J, with 13 bases between. The CDR3 length is 13 residues. CDR1 is SQVTM, CDR2 ANQGSEA, per germline. This CDR3 reads CSFILARTDTQYF. The CDR3 DNA follows: TGCAGCTTTATTCTAGCGCGCACAGATACGCAGTATTTT.

This clonotype was counted many times. The chain employs TRBV20-1 and TRBJ2-1, with 10 bases that match TRBD2. Germline CDR1 and CDR2: DFQATT and SNEGSKA (reference sequence). The CDR3 is 14 residues long. Trimming at V came to 2 bases and at J to 5 bases, leaving 3 bases not matched to a gene. In nucleotides, the CDR3 is TGCAGTGCTAGACTAGCGGGAGCGCACAATGAGCAGTTCTTC. It encodes CSARLAGAHNEQFF.

This clonotype has ten or more counts. The chain joins TRBV25-1 to TRBJ2-7; 8 bases map to TRBD1. J lost 1 base, V lost 2 bases, and 1 base had no gene match. This CDR3 comprises 14 residues. Germline lookup yields CDR1 MGHDK and CDR2 SYGVNS. CDR3 bases: TGTGCCAGCAGTGAAGGACAGGGTTCCTACGAGCAGTACTTC. Translation gives CASSEGQGSYEQYF.

The chain is built from TRBV29-1 and TRBJ2-5; either TRBD1 or TRBD2 may supply D (5 bases each). In germline, CDR1 is SQVTM, CDR2 ANQGSEA. Trimming cost V 0 bases and J 2 bases, with 10 bases left between them. The CDR3 is 14 residues long. The CDR3 DNA is TGCAGCGTTGAAGACACCTGGGGGCAAGAGACCCAGTACTTC. Protein product: CSVEDTWGQETQYF.

This clonotype was counted ten times or more. The V gene is TRBV3-1, the J gene TRBJ2-3; D remains unclear. CDR3 length: 16 residues. V was cut by 4 bases and J by 3 bases, with 17 bases left in between. Germline V gene lookup returns CDR1 LGHDT and CDR2 YNNKEL (reference sequence). The CDR3 DNA is TGTGCCAGCAGCCTAGACTTCACCTACTTTACAGATACGCAGTATTTT. It is translated as CASSLDFTYFTDTQYF.

This clonotype has only a few counts. The chain has TRBV7-8 and TRBJ2-3; the D gene could be TRBD1 or TRBD2 (5 bases each). Trimming took 5 bases from V and 2 from J, leaving 14 bases between them. Per the germline V gene, CDR1 is SGHVS and CDR2 is FQNEAQ. The CDR3 loop spans 15 amino acids. In nucleotides, the CDR3 is TGTGCCAGCAGCCCCGGGACGACGATCACAGATACGCAGTATTTT. It is translated as CASSPGTTITDTQYF.

This clonotype was counted ten times or more. J is TRBJ1-5 and V is TRBV7-9, with a weak D call TRBD1 (5 bases). Looked up from germline, CDR1 is SEHNR and CDR2 is FQNEAQ (reference sequence). The CDR3 covers 18 residues. V lost 0 bases to trimming and J lost 5 bases, with 20 bases between them. DNA of the CDR3: TGTGCCAGCAGCTTAGCTGCGGGGGGACCCCCGGGGGATCAGCCCCAGCATTTT. Translating it yields CASSLAAGGPPGDQPQHF.

This clonotype came up many times. The rearrangement uses TRBV28 and TRBJ2-6, with D possibly matching TRBD2 (6 bases). The CDR3 spans 15 residues. Looked up from germline, CDR1 is MDHEN and CDR2 is SYDVKM. The V end lost 7 bases, the J end lost 3 bases, and 13 bases lay between the germline ends. This CDR3 reads CASIPAGLGANVLTF. The CDR3 DNA sequence: TGTGCCAGCATCCCTGCGGGGCTTGGGGCCAACGTCCTGACTTTC. Looking up the rest from reference TRBV28 and TRBJ2-6 gives the full variable domain: DVKVTQSSRYLVKRTGEKVFLECVQDMDHENMFWYRQDPGLGLRLIYFSYDVKMKEKGDIPEGYSVSREKKERFSLILESASTNQTSMYLCASIPAGLGANVLTFGAGSRLTVL.

The CDR3, as DNA: TGTGCCACTACGGGATACAGACCAGATACGCAGTATTTT. Translating gives CATTGYRPDTQYF. The chain employs TRBV6-1 and TRBJ2-3; the D gene is possibly TRBD2 (5 bases). This CDR3 region has 13 residues. Germline values: CDR1 MNHNS, CDR2 SASEGT. V lost 10 bases and J lost 4, with 15 bases in between.

This clonotype was counted a few times. The rearrangement links TRBV19 to TRBJ1-5; no reliable D call. Trimming left V 5 bases short and J 7 bases short, with 15 bases between. Germline CDR1 and CDR2: LNHDA and SQIVND (reference sequence). The CDR3 runs 14 residues. The CDR3 DNA sequence: TGTGCCAGTAGTCACGGGGAGGTCAGACAGCCCCAGCATTTT. Its protein is CASSHGEVRQPQHF.

This clonotype appeared many times. The chain uses TRBV15 and TRBJ1-1; TRBD1 aligns across 7 bases. The CDR3 consists of 14 residues. Trimming removed 0 bases from V and 9 bases from J; junction bases left unmatched: 7. Germline values: CDR1 LNHNV, CDR2 YYDKDF (reference sequence). For the CDR3, the DNA is TGTGCCACCAGCAGAGATTTTGGGGACAGCCAAGCTTTCTTT. This encodes CATSRDFGDSQAFF. Filled out from reference TRBV15 and TRBJ1-1, the complete variable domain reads DAMVIQNPRYQVTQFGKPVTLSCSQTLNHNVMYWYQQKSSQAPKLLFHYYDKDFNNEADTPDNFQSRRPNTSFCFLDIRSPGLGDTAMYLCATSRDFGDSQAFFGQGTRLTVV.

This clonotype was picked up many times. The V call is TRBV19, the J call TRBJ2-7, with 8 bases identical to TRBD1. V gave up 3 bases and J gave up 2 bases; unmatched junction bases: 3. The CDR3 contains 14 residues. Germline-derived CDR1 and CDR2 are LNHDA and SQIVND (reference sequence). CDR3 DNA sequence: TGTGCCAGTAGTATGGGGACAGGCGCCTACGAGCAGTACTTC. Translating it yields CASSMGTGAYEQYF.

The CDR3 sequence is CASSYGPRGGEQYF. CDR3 nucleotides: TGTGCCAGCAGCTACGGGCCTCGGGGGGGGGAGCAGTACTTC. The J gene is TRBJ2-7, the V gene TRBV7-9, with 8 bases matching TRBD2. Germline trimming cut 4 bases from V and 7 bases from J; bases unmatched to any gene: 9. The germline V gene has CDR1 SEHNR and CDR2 FQNEAQ (reference sequence). The CDR3 spans 14 residues.

The rearrangement joins TRBV11-2 to TRBJ2-1; D ambiguous. The CDR3 runs to 18 residues. Trimming took 0 bases from V and 0 from J, leaving 15 bases between them. CDR1 is SGHAT, CDR2 FQNNGV, per germline. This CDR3 is CASSLDSWAASSYNEQFF. The DNA for the CDR3 is TGTGCCAGCAGCTTAGATTCCTGGGCGGCGAGCTCCTACAATGAGCAGTTCTTC. Based on the CDR3 plus reference TRBV11-2 and TRBJ2-1, the full variable domain is EAGVAQSPRYKIIEKRQSVAFWCNPISGHATLYWYQQILGQGPKLLIQFQNNGVVDDSQLPKDRFSAERLKGVDSTLKIQPAKLEDSAVYLCASSLDSWAASSYNEQFFGPGTRLTVL.

This clonotype was detected many times. This rearrangement joins TRBV6-1 to TRBJ2-5, with TRBD2 identical over 10 bases. CDR3 length: 14 amino acids. Germline V gene sequence: CDR1 MNHNS, CDR2 SASEGT. V shed 6 bases, J shed 4 bases, and the junction held 5 bases outside the gene matches. Here the CDR3 reads CASRQAGGGETQYF. Written as DNA, the CDR3 is TGTGCCAGCAGACAAGCGGGAGGGGGAGAGACCCAGTACTTC.

This clonotype came up a few times. The chain recombines TRBV12-3 or TRBV12-4 with TRBJ2-1; D uncertain. This CDR3 region has 15 residues. V lost 3 bases and J 0 bases, leaving 9 bases between the germline ends. The CDR3 nucleotides are TGTGCCAGCAGTTTCTCGCGGAGCTCCTACAATGAGCAGTTCTTC. This translates into CASSFSRSSYNEQFF.

This chain joins TRBV29-1 and TRBJ2-7; TRBD1 aligns across 7 bases. This CDR3 region has 14 residues. The V and J ends lost 3 bases and 4 bases, in that order; junction bases with no gene match: 9. The germline V gene has CDR1 SQVTM and CDR2 ANQGSEA. The CDR3 here is CSVDNSGTAYEQYF. The CDR3 DNA sequence: TGCAGCGTTGACAACTCCGGGACAGCATACGAGCAGTACTTC.

This clonotype was counted ten times or more. The chain joins TRBV12-3 or TRBV12-4 to TRBJ1-1; D perhaps matches TRBD1 (5 bases). The CDR3 contains 14 residues. V lost 7 bases and J lost 5, with 17 bases in between. The CDR3 DNA follows: TGTGCCAGCAATCCTACCATGGGGGTTACTGAAGCTTTCTTT. The encoded protein is CASNPTMGVTEAFF.

The V and J genes are TRBV7-9 and TRBJ2-5, with a weak D call TRBD2 (6 bases). V lost 0 bases, J lost 2 bases, and 10 bases lay in between. The CDR3 loop spans 15 amino acids. Germline values: CDR1 SEHNR, CDR2 FQNEAQ (reference sequence). CDR3 nucleotides: TGTGCCAGCAGCTTAGCCGGGACTCGTCAAGAGACCCAGTACTTC. It codes for CASSLAGTRQETQYF.

The table lists this clonotype with many counts. V gene TRBV6-1 combines with J gene TRBJ2-5, with D possibly TRBD1 on 6 matching bases. Germline CDR1 reads MNHNS; CDR2 reads SASEGT. Between the trimmed V and J ends, which lost 6 bases and 4 bases, there was a span of 15 bases. The CDR3 has 14 amino acids. CDR3 DNA: TGTGCCAGCAGACAGGGCATCGTAACAGAGACCCAGTACTTC. Translating it yields CASRQGIVTETQYF.

This clonotype was observed many times. This rearrangement joins TRBV28 to TRBJ2-7; 7 bases agree with TRBD1. V trimming: 6 bases; J trimming: 2 bases; junction bases outside the gene matches: 10. CDR1 is MDHEN and CDR2 is SYDVKM in the germline V gene. This CDR3 has 15 residues. The CDR3 region is CASSSTYRGPYEQYF. CDR3 nucleotide sequence: TGTGCCAGCAGCTCCACCTACAGGGGACCCTACGAGCAGTACTTC.

This chain uses TRBV24-1 with TRBJ2-1; D gene ambiguous. The CDR3 consists of 14 residues. Germline V gene data show CDR1 as KGHDR and CDR2 as SFDVKD. Trimming left V 1 base short and J 4 bases short, with 7 bases between. CDR3 residues: CATSDFNRYNEQFF. Here the CDR3 DNA reads TGTGCCACCAGTGATTTCAACAGATACAATGAGCAGTTCTTC.

V gene TRBV2 combines with J gene TRBJ1-2; TRBD1 matches 12 bases. V lost 6 bases, J lost 2 bases, and 7 bases stayed unmatched. The length of the CDR3 is 16 residues. CDR1 and CDR2 from the germline V gene are SNHLY and FYNNEI. In DNA, the CDR3 is TGTGCCAGCAGCGGGGGACAGGGGGCATACAACTATGGCTACACCTTC. Translated, it gives CASSGGQGAYNYGYTF.

This clonotype was observed many times. CDR3 protein: CASTLAGGVEQPQHF. CDR3 nucleotide sequence: TGTGCCAGTACCCTGGCGGGCGGGGTTGAGCAGCCCCAGCATTTT. The J gene is TRBJ1-5, the V gene TRBV19, with D hard to call. The CDR3 covers 15 residues. V was shortened by 7 bases and J by 7 bases, with 20 bases between the two germline ends. The germline V gene has CDR1 LNHDA and CDR2 SQIVND (reference sequence).